This T cell receptor beta chain was profiled in a study of T cell responses to AZD1222 COVID-19 vaccine. Whole-study context: Pooled samples include second doses given at about 4 or 12 weeks.

The CDR3 extends over 14 amino acids. The V segment lost 5 bases and the J segment 7 bases; nucleotides outside the gene matches: 8. CDR1 and CDR2 from the germline V gene are LNHDA and SQIVND (reference sequence). Data came from immunoSEQ multiplex PCR; TCRdb stores just in-frame clones and leaves some out. The sample shows tens of thousands of clones, 88% of them seen only once. V and J are TRBV19 and TRBJ1-5; the match to TRBD1 covers 7 bases. This clonotype was obtained from an adult in good health. This specimen was peripheral blood, taken on day 0 of AZD1222 vaccination. CDR3 in DNA: TGTGCCAGTAGTCACAGGGGTTCTTGGCAGCCCCAGCATTTT. Translating it yields CASSHRGSWQPQHF.